This T cell receptor beta chain appears in the sequencing data of a study of T cell clones after liver transplantation. Study findings and constraints: Graft donor-reactive T cells may have migrated into the graft rather than being deleted.

Notes on this clone: Its target is unknown.

The repertoire was sequenced with immunoSEQ multiplex PCR; TCRdb's copy has only in-frame clones and lacks some. The sample holds just under 60,000 clones, around two thirds seen once. After removal of 6 bases from V and 2 bases from J, the junction contained 11 bases not matched to a gene. The CDR3 runs 16 residues. From germline, CDR1 is SQVTM and CDR2 ANQGSEA. The sequencing used CD4+ T cells from blood, collected at the approximately 15-month timepoint. V usage is TRBV29-1 and J usage is TRBJ2-2; TRBD2 agrees at 8 bases. The TCR originated in a human patient who received a liver transplant. The graft donor may have given rise to some T cells. The CDR3 region has the DNA TGCAGCGTAAGGCGGGAGGACTCTCCCAACACCGGGGAGCTGTTTTTT. The encoded protein is CSVRREDSPNTGELFF.